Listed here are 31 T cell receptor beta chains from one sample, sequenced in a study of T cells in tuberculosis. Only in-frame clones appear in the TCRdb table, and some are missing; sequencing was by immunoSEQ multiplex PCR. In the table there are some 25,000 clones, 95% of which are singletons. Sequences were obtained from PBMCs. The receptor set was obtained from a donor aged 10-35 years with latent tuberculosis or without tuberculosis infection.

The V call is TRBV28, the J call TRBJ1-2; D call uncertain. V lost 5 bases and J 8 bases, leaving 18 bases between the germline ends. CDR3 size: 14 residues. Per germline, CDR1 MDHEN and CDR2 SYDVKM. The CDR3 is CASSVNGEATGYTF. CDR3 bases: TGTGCCAGCAGTGTCAACGGGGAGGCGACCGGCTACACCTTC.

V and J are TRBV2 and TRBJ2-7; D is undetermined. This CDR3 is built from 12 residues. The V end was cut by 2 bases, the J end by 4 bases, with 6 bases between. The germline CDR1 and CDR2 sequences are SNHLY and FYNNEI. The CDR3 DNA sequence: TGTGCCAGCAGTGAAACGGAGTACGAGCAGTACGTC. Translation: CASSETEYEQYV.

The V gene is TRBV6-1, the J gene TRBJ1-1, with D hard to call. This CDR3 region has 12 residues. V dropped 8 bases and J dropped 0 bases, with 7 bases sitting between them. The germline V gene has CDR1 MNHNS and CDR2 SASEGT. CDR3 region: CASVRVNTEAFF. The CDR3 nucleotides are TGTGCCAGCGTAAGAGTGAACACTGAAGCTTTCTTT.

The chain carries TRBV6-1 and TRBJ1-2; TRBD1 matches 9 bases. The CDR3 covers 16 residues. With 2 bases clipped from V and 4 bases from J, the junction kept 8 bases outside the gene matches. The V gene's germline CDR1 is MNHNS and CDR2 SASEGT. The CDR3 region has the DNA TGTGCCAGCAGTGAATTGCCGGGACAGGGATTCTATGGCTACACCTTC. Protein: CASSELPGQGFYGYTF.

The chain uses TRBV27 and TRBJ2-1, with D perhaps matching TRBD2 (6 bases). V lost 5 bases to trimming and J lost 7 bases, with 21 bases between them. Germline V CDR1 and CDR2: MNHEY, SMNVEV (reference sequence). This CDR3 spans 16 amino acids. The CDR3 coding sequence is TGTGCCAGCAGTCACAACCGGGACTTATTAGGGAATGAGCAGTTCTTC. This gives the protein CASSHNRDLLGNEQFF.

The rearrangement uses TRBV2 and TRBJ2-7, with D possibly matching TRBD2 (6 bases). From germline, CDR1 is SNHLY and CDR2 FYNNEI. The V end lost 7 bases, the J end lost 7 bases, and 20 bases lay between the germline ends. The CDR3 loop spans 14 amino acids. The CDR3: CASTPWGEIGEQYV. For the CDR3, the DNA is TGTGCCAGCACCCCCTGGGGGGAGATCGGTGAGCAGTACGTC.

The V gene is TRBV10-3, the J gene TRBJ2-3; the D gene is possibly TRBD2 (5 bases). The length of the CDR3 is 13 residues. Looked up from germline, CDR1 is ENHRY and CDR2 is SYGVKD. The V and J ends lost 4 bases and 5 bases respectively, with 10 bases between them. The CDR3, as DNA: TGTGCCATCAGTGTCTCGGGGTTAGATACGCAGTATTTT. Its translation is CAISVSGLDTQYF.

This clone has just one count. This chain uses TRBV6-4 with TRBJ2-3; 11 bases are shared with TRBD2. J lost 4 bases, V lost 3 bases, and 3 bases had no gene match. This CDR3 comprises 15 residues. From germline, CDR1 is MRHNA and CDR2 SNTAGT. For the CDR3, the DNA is TGTGCCAGCAGTGAAGAACTAGCGGGGGCAGATACGCAGTATTTT. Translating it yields CASSEELAGADTQYF.

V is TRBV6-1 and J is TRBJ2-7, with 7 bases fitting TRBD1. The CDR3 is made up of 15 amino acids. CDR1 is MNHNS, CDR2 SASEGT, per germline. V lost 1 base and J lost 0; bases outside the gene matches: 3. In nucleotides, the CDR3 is TGTGCCAGCAGTGAAGGAGGGGACAGCTCCTACGAGCAGTACGTC. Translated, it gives CASSEGGDSSYEQYV.

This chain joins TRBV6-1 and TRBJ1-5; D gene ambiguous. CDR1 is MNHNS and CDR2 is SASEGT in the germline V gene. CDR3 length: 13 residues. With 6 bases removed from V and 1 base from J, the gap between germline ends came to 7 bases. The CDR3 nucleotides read TGTGCCAGCAGCCCCGGGAGCAATCAGCCCCAGCATTTT. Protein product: CASSPGSNQPQHF.

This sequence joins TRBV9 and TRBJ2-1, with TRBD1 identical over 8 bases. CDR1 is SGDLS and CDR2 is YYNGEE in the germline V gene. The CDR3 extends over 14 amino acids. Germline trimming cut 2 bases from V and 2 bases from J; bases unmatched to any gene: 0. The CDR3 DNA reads TGTGCCAGCAGCGTGACAGGGGCCTACAATGAGCAGTTCTTC. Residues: CASSVTGAYNEQFF.

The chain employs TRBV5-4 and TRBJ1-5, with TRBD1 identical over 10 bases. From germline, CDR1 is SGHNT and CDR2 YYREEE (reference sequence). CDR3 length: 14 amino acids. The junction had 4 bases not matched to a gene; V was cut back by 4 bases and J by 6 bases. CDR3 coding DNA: TGTGCCAGCAGCCAGGGACAGGGGAGTCAGCCCCAGCATTTT. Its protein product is CASSQGQGSQPQHF. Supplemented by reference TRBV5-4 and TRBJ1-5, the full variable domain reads ETGVTQSPTHLIKTRGQQVTLRCSSQSGHNTVSWYQQALGQGPQFIFQYYREEENGRGNFPPRFSGLQFPNYSSELNVNALELDDSALYLCASSQGQGSQPQHFGDGTRLSIL.

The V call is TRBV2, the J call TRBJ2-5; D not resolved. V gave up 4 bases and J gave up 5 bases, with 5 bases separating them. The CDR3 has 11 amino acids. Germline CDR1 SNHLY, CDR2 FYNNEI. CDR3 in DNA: TGTGCCAGCAGTGTCATGGAGACCCAGTACTTC. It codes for CASSVMETQYF.

The CDR3 DNA reads TGTGCCTGGAGTGATCAAATGAACACTGAAGCTTTCTTT. Protein: CAWSDQMNTEAFF. The chain links TRBV30 to TRBJ1-1; D not certain. CDR1 GTSNPN and CDR2 SVGIG come from the germline V gene (reference sequence). V was pared by 1 base and J by 0 bases, with 6 bases between. The CDR3 runs 13 residues.

CDR3 protein: CASSPDRRRVGSPLHF. The CDR3 region has the DNA TGTGCCAGCAGCCCGGACAGAAGACGAGTCGGGTCACCCCTCCACTTT. The chain uses TRBV5-4 and TRBJ1-6; a possible D gene is TRBD1 (6 bases). This CDR3 has 16 amino acids. The V and J ends lost 4 bases and 10 bases respectively, with 21 bases between them. CDR1 SGHNT and CDR2 YYREEE come from the germline V gene (reference sequence).

CDR3 nucleotide sequence: TGTGCCAGCAGTGAAGAGTGGGGGCCGCGGCGATGGGGCTACACCTTC. Translation: CASSEEWGPRRWGYTF. The J gene is TRBJ1-2, the V gene TRBV6-1, with D possibly matching TRBD1 (6 bases). The ends were cut back, 1 base at V and 8 bases at J, with 20 bases in the middle. Germline V gene lookup returns CDR1 MNHNS and CDR2 SASEGT. This CDR3 contains 16 residues.

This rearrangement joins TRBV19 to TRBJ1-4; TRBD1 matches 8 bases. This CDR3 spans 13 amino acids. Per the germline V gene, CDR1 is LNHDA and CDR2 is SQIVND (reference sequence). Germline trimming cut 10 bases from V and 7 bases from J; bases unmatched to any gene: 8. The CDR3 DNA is TGTGCCACCAGGGGGCGCGCAGTTGAAAAACTGTTTTTT. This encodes CATRGRAVEKLFF.

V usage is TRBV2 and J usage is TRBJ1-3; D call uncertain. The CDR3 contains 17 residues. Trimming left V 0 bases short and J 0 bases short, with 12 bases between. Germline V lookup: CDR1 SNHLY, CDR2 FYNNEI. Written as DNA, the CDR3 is TGTGCCAGCAGTGAAGCGCTTCACGGAGGCTCTGGAAACACCATATATTTT. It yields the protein CASSEALHGGSGNTIYF.

CDR3 nucleotides: TGCAGCGTTGAAGGGTTGCGGACAGCCGAACCGGGGATAAACACCGGGGAGCTGTTTTTT. Translated: CSVEGLRTAEPGINTGELFF. This rearrangement joins TRBV29-1 to TRBJ2-2, with D perhaps matching TRBD1 (6 bases). Germline lookup yields CDR1 SQVTM and CDR2 ANQGSEA. The V end lost 1 base, the J end lost 2 bases, and 26 bases lay between the germline ends. This CDR3 region has 20 residues.

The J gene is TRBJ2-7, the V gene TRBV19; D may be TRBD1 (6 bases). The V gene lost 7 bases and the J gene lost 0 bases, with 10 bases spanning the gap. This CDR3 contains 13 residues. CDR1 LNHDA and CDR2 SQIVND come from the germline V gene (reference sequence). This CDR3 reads CASTPDSSYEQYF. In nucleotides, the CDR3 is TGTGCCAGTACTCCGGACAGCTCCTACGAGCAGTACTTC.

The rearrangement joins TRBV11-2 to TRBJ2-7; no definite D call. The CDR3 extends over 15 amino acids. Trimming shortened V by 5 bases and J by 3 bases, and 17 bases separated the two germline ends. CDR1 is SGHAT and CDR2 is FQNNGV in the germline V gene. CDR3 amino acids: CASSPIEAFGYEQYV. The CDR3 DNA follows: TGTGCCAGCAGCCCGATCGAGGCGTTCGGCTACGAGCAGTACGTC.

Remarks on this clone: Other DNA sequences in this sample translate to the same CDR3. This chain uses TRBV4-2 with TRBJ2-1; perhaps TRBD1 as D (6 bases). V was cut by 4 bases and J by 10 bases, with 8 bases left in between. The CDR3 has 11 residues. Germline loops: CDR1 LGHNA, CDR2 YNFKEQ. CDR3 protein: CASSPGQEQFF. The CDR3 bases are TGTGCCAGCAGCCCCGGACAGGAGCAGTTCTTC.

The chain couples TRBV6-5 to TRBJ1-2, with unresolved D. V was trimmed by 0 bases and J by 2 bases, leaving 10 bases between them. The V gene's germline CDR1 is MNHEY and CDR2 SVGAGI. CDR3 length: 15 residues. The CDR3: CASSYSAKLNYGYTF. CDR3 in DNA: TGTGCCAGCAGTTACTCAGCAAAACTGAACTATGGCTACACCTTC.

The CDR3 loop is CASSLGTGSGYTF. CDR3 bases: TGTGCCAGCAGCCTAGGGACAGGGAGTGGCTACACCTTC. The V gene is TRBV11-2, the J gene TRBJ1-2; 9 nucleotides agree with TRBD1. V shed 5 bases and J 7 bases; nucleotides not matched to a gene: 5. There are 13 residues in the CDR3. The germline gives CDR1 SGHAT, CDR2 FQNNGV.

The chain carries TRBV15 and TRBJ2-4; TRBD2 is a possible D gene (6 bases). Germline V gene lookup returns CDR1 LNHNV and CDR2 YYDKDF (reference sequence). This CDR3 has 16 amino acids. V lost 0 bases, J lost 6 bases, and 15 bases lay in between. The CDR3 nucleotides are TGTGCCACCAGCAGAGACATAGCGGAGAGGGTAAACATTCAGTACTTC. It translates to CATSRDIAERVNIQYF.

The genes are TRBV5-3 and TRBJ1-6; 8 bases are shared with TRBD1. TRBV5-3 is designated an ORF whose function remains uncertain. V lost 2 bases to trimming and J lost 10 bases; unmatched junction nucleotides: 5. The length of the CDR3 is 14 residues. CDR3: CARSFRTGKSPLHF. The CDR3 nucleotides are TGTGCCAGAAGCTTCAGGACAGGGAAGTCACCCCTCCACTTT.

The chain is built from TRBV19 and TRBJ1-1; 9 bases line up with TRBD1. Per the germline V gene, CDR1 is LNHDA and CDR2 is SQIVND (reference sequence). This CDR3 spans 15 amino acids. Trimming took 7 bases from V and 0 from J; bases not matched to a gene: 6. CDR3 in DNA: TGTGCCAGTATTTCCCGGACAGGGGTGAACACTGAAGCTTTCTTT. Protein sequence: CASISRTGVNTEAFF.

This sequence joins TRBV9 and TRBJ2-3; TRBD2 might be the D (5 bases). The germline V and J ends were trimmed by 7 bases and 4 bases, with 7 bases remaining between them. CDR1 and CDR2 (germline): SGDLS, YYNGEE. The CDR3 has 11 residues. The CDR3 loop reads CASAGADTQYF. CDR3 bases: TGTGCCAGCGCCGGGGCAGATACGCAGTATTTT.

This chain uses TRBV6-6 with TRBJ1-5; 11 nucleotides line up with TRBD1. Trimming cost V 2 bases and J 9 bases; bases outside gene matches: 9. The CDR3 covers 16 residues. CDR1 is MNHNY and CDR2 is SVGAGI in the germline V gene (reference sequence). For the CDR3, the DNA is TGTGCCAGCAGTTACACGGGACAGGGGGGCAGCAGGCCCCAGCATTTT. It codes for CASSYTGQGGSRPQHF.

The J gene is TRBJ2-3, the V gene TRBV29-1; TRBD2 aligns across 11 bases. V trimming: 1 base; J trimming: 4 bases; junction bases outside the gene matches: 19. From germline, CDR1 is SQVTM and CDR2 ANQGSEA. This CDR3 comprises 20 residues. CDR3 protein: CSVEGAPTSGGRGSADTQYF. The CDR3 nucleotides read TGCAGCGTTGAAGGGGCTCCAACTAGCGGGGGAAGGGGATCGGCAGATACGCAGTATTTT.

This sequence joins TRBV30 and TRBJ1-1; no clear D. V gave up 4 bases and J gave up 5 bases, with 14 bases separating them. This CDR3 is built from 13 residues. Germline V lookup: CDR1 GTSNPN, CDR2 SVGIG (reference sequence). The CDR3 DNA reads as TGTGCCTGGAATGTTCGGGTGGAGACTGAAGCTTTCTTT. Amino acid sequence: CAWNVRVETEAFF. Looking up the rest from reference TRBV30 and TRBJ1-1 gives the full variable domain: SQTIHQWPATLVQPVGSPLSLECTVEGTSNPNLYWYRQAAGRGLQLLFYSVGIGQISSEVPQNLSASRPQDRQFILSSKKLLLSDSGFYLCAWNVRVETEAFFGQGTRLTVV.